This T cell receptor (beta chain) was sequenced in a study of cytomegalovirus exposure and HLA in healthy donors. Study information: According to later analysis, the same platform produced the 100 to 150 validation and about 630 first-cohort repertoires. Findings and caveats of the study: A list of 150 or so TCR beta chains associated with cytomegalovirus was given. Some public TCRs appeared in many individuals, while most sequences were rare. In the roughly 120 validation repertoires, a later analysis found that first-cohort TCR clusters tended to co-occur.

Remarks on this clone: Its specificity is not known.

The junction had 3 bases not matched to a gene; V was cut back by 5 bases and J by 4 bases. CDR1 is SNHLY and CDR2 is FYNNEI in the germline V gene. CDR3 length: 13 amino acids. Sequencing was performed with immunoSEQ multiplex PCR; in TCRdb, only in-frame clones are kept and a portion is missing. Among roughly 120,000 clones listed, around 94% were seen once. The V and J genes are TRBV2 and TRBJ1-1; 8 nucleotides line up with TRBD1. Input material: PBMCs. This TCR derives from a woman aged 18-29 years in good health and CMV-seronegative. The CDR3 is CASSRTGSTEAFF. The CDR3 coding sequence is TGTGCCAGCAGTAGGACAGGGTCCACTGAAGCTTTCTTT.